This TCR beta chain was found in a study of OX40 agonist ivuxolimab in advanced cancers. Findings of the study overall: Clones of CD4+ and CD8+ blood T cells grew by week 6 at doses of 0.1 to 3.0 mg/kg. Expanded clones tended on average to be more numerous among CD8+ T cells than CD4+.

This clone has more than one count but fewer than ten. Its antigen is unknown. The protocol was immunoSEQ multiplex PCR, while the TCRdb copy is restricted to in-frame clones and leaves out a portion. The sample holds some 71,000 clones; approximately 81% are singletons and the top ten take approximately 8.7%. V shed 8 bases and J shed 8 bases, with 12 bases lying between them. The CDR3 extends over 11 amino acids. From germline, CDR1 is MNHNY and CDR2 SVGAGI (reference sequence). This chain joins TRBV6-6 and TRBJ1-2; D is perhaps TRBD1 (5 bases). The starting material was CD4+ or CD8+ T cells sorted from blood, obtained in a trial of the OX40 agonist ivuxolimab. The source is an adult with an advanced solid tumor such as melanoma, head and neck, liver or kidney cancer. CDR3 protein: CASGMWDGYTF. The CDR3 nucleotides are TGTGCCAGCGGAATGTGGGACGGCTACACCTTC.